This passage covers 17 T cell receptor beta chains from one sample sequenced in a study of blood T cells in healthy people across ages. It was with a sample-barcoded 5' primer and a J-beta primer mix that a second PCR of roughly 7 to 12 cycles was run. TCRdb called the 5' RACE reads again in MiXCR, with one record for every CDR3 protein. The table includes around 1.1 million distinct CDR3 sequences, 35% to 40% detected once. The sequenced sample consisted of blood. Receptors originate from a man aged 18 to 35 in good health.

Here the CDR3 DNA reads TGTGCCAGCAACGAAATAGGGGGCGGCACAGATACGCAGTATTTT. Encoded protein: CASNEIGGGTDTQYF. The chain combines TRBV5-6 with TRBJ2-3, with 7 positions matching TRBD1. The CDR3 spans 15 residues. Germline V CDR1 and CDR2: SGHDT, YYEEEE. J gave up 1 base and V 6 bases, and 8 bases lay outside the gene matches.

J is TRBJ2-7 and V is TRBV7-2; TRBD2 aligns across 10 bases. V lost 2 bases to trimming and J lost 7 bases; unmatched junction nucleotides: 8. CDR1 is SGHTA and CDR2 is FQGNSA in the germline V gene. The CDR3 sequence is 15 residues long. The CDR3 spells CASSLILAGRLEQYF. CDR3 coding DNA: TGTGCCAGCAGCTTAATACTAGCGGGGCGCCTGGAGCAGTACTTC.

The rearrangement uses TRBV10-3 and TRBJ2-7; 11 nucleotides match TRBD1. V dropped 4 bases and J dropped 4; count of bases not matched to a gene: 6. There are 15 residues in the CDR3. Looked up from germline, CDR1 is ENHRY and CDR2 is SYGVKD. For the CDR3, the DNA is TGTGCCATCAGTGCAGGGACAGGGGGGTATTACGAGCAGTACTTC. Its protein is CAISAGTGGYYEQYF.

The rearrangement joins TRBV27 to TRBJ1-4, with a possible D match to TRBD1 (6 bases). CDR3 size: 16 residues. CDR1 and CDR2 from the germline V gene are MNHEY and SMNVEV (reference sequence). V lost 0 bases and J lost 4, with 12 bases in between. This CDR3 is CASSLSLDSFNEKLFF. The CDR3 nucleotides read TGTGCCAGCAGTTTATCGCTGGACAGTTTTAATGAAAAACTGTTTTTT.

The CDR3 reads CASGIAGVINEQYF. CDR3 nucleotides: TGTGCCAGCGGAATAGCGGGGGTTATCAATGAGCAGTACTTC. This chain links TRBV27 with TRBJ2-5; 9 positions agree with TRBD2. The ends lost 8 bases at V and 11 bases at J; junction bases unmatched: 15. The CDR3 extends over 14 amino acids. CDR1 MNHEY and CDR2 SMNVEV come from the germline V gene (reference sequence).

This clonotype was recorded a few times. The rearrangement uses TRBV20-1 and TRBJ2-7; possibly TRBD2 for D (5 bases). Germline V gives CDR1 DFQATT, CDR2 SNEGSKA (reference sequence). The V end lost 5 bases, the J end lost 6 bases, and 11 bases lay between the germline ends. This CDR3 comprises 11 residues. The CDR3 nucleotides are TGCAGTGCTTTGAGGGTATCCGAGCAGTACTTC. Its protein is CSALRVSEQYF.

This chain connects TRBV10-3 to TRBJ2-2; 7 bases are shared with TRBD1. The J segment lost 3 bases and the V segment lost 2 bases, leaving 6 bases of the junction unmatched. The germline gives CDR1 ENHRY, CDR2 SYGVKD. CDR3 length: 16 residues. Written as DNA, the CDR3 is TGTGCCATCAGTGAGAAAAGGGGGCTCGACACCGGGGAGCTGTTTTTT. Protein: CAISEKRGLDTGELFF.

The V and J genes are TRBV20-1 and TRBJ2-4; TRBD1 might be the D (6 bases). The germline V gene has CDR1 DFQATT and CDR2 SNEGSKA (reference sequence). V gave up 0 bases and J gave up 3 bases, with 15 bases separating them. This CDR3 contains 16 residues. The CDR3, as DNA: TGCAGTGCTAGAGAACCAGGGGTAGTGGGCAAAAACATTCAGTACTTC. Encoded protein: CSAREPGVVGKNIQYF.

The chain links TRBV10-3 to TRBJ2-5, with 9 bases lining up with TRBD1. This CDR3 contains 14 residues. Germline lookup yields CDR1 ENHRY and CDR2 SYGVKD. V shed 0 bases and J 5 bases; nucleotides not matched to a gene: 1. The CDR3, as DNA: TGTGCCATCAGTGAGTCGGACAGGGGCGAGACCCAGTACTTC. Its protein is CAISESDRGETQYF.

This chain joins TRBV6-2 or TRBV6-3 and TRBJ2-5; D gene uncertain. The CDR3 is 15 residues long. V was pared by 5 bases and J by 11 bases, with 24 bases between. Germline lookup yields CDR1 MNHEY and CDR2 SVGEGT. This chain's CDR3 is CASSTQSTKGSEQYF. Here the CDR3 DNA reads TGTGCCAGCAGTACCCAATCGACCAAGGGCTCGGAGCAGTACTTC.

The chain recombines TRBV5-1 with TRBJ1-1; D possibly corresponds to TRBD1 (6 bases). The CDR3 sequence is 15 residues long. Between the trimmed V and J ends, which lost 4 bases and 4 bases, there was a span of 17 bases. Germline V gene lookup returns CDR1 SGHRS and CDR2 YFSETQ. The CDR3 bases are TGCGCCAGCAGCCCCACAGGGATGGGTGGCACTGAAGCTTTCTTT. It specifies CASSPTGMGGTEAFF.

The rearrangement links TRBV10-3 to TRBJ1-1; no clear D. V dropped 4 bases and J dropped 4 bases, with 19 bases sitting between them. Germline V gene data show CDR1 as ENHRY and CDR2 as SYGVKD. The CDR3 runs to 16 residues. This chain's CDR3 is CAISAHSGLSSTEAFF. The CDR3 DNA follows: TGTGCCATCAGTGCCCATTCCGGGCTTTCGAGCACTGAAGCTTTCTTT.

This chain joins TRBV28 and TRBJ1-2, with D hard to call. Germline V gene sequence: CDR1 MDHEN, CDR2 SYDVKM. The germline V and J ends were trimmed by 4 bases and 8 bases, with 14 bases remaining between them. The CDR3 is made up of 13 amino acids. CDR3 loop: CASSWAGIWGYTF. CDR3 DNA sequence: TGTGCCAGCAGTTGGGCGGGGATTTGGGGCTACACCTTC.

On this clonotype itself: The junction shows a germline mismatch at one end, possibly a read error. The chain joins TRBV7-8 to TRBJ1-2; 7 nucleotides line up with TRBD1. Germline CDR1 is SGHVS and CDR2 is FQNEAQ. This CDR3 spans 14 amino acids. The CDR3: CASSFAGGDYDYTF. The CDR3 DNA is TGTGCCAGCAGCTTTGCAGGGGGGGACTATGACTACACCTTC.

This clonotype occurred a few times. J is TRBJ2-1 and V is TRBV20-1; TRBD2 agrees at 7 bases. V was clipped by 1 base and J by 5 bases; unmatched bases: 11. Germline CDR1 is DFQATT and CDR2 is SNEGSKA (reference sequence). The CDR3 is 16 residues long. The CDR3 spells CSARGSQAGHNNEQFF. The CDR3 nucleotides read TGCAGTGCTAGAGGGTCCCAAGCGGGGCATAACAATGAGCAGTTCTTC.

This clonotype was seen repeatedly, ten times or more. This rearrangement joins TRBV12-3 or TRBV12-4 to TRBJ2-3; the D gene is possibly TRBD2 (5 bases). The CDR3 length is 14 residues. The germline V and J ends were trimmed by 7 bases and 2 bases, with 13 bases remaining between them. The CDR3 loop is CASTLLRATDTQYF. Here the CDR3 DNA reads TGTGCCAGCACCCTGTTGAGGGCCACAGATACGCAGTATTTT.

This chain links TRBV7-3 with TRBJ2-3; 9 bases map to TRBD1. Germline CDR1 reads SGHTA; CDR2 reads FQGTGA. The CDR3 sequence is 15 residues long. The J segment lost 7 bases and the V segment lost 3 bases, leaving 8 bases of the junction unmatched. This CDR3 is CASSFSPQGANTQYF. DNA of the CDR3: TGTGCCAGCAGCTTTTCTCCACAGGGGGCAAATACGCAGTATTTT.